The 24 T cell receptor beta chains in this list originate from one sample, sequenced in a study of spatial heterogeneity in lung cancer. The sample's time point: sample taken at primary tumor resection. Without sorting, whole RNA was sequenced from tumor, nontumor lung or frozen PBMC. MiXCR was run by TCRdb on the 5' RACE reads, yielding one entry per CDR3 protein. Seen here are roughly 48,000 distinct CDR3 sequences, approximately 5.7% observed once, and the top ten hold around 10%. The starting material was PBMCs, obtained at surgery. Receptors originate from a male donor with early-stage non-small cell lung cancer.

The V gene is TRBV30, the J gene TRBJ2-6; tentative D call: TRBD2 (5 bases). This CDR3 has 16 residues. Germline lookup yields CDR1 GTSNPN and CDR2 SVGIG (reference sequence). Between the trimmed V and J ends, which lost 2 bases and 0 bases, there was a span of 11 bases. The CDR3 is CAWSPPGISGANVLTF. The DNA of the CDR3 is TGTGCCTGGAGTCCTCCCGGGATCTCTGGGGCCAACGTCCTGACTTTC. The variable domain in full, completed from reference TRBV30 and TRBJ2-6, reads SQTIHQWPATLVQPVGSPLSLECTVEGTSNPNLYWYRQAAGRGLQLLFYSVGIGQISSEVPQNLSASRPQDRQFILSSKKLLLSDSGFYLCAWSPPGISGANVLTFGAGSRLTVL.

A few counts support this clonotype. The chain has TRBV7-2 and TRBJ2-2; D is unresolved. CDR1 SGHTA and CDR2 FQGNSA come from the germline V gene. Trimming took 5 bases from V and 2 from J, leaving 15 bases between them. The CDR3 runs to 16 residues. The DNA of the CDR3 is TGTGCCAGCAGCCCCCGGGTAGTAATTAACACCGGGGAGCTGTTTTTT. Translated: CASSPRVVINTGELFF.

This clonotype has just a few counts. This chain connects TRBV18 to TRBJ2-6; D uncertain. CDR3 length: 15 residues. Germline V gene lookup returns CDR1 KGHSH and CDR2 LQKENI. Trimming cost V 1 base and J 0 bases, with 4 bases left between them. DNA of the CDR3: TGTGCCAGCTCACCACAGAGCTCTGGGGCCAACGTCCTGACTTTC. Protein product: CASSPQSSGANVLTF.

This clonotype was detected many times. The chain is built from TRBV20-1 and TRBJ2-5; TRBD2 aligns across 14 bases. The CDR3 consists of 15 residues. Germline values: CDR1 DFQATT, CDR2 SNEGSKA (reference sequence). V gave up 5 bases and J gave up 9 bases; unmatched junction bases: 11. The CDR3 DNA reads as TGCAGTGCTCAGGAACGGACTAGCGGGGGGAGAGCCCAGTACTTC. It yields the protein CSAQERTSGGRAQYF.

This clonotype was picked up many times. The chain links TRBV28 to TRBJ1-2, with 7 bases that match TRBD1. Looked up from germline, CDR1 is MDHEN and CDR2 is SYDVKM. Germline trimming cut 6 bases from V and 1 base from J; bases unmatched to any gene: 5. The CDR3 extends over 14 amino acids. CDR3 sequence: CASSGQDINYGYTF. In DNA, the CDR3 is TGTGCCAGCAGCGGACAGGATATTAACTATGGCTACACCTTC.

This clonotype appeared a few times. The chain recombines TRBV20-1 with TRBJ2-2, with a weak D call TRBD2 (7 bases). Trimming took 5 bases from V and 6 from J, leaving 16 bases between them. Germline-derived CDR1 and CDR2 are DFQATT and SNEGSKA (reference sequence). This CDR3 has 14 amino acids. Here the CDR3 reads CSAQGREISGELFF. The CDR3 DNA is TGCAGTGCTCAGGGGCGGGAGATTTCCGGGGAGCTGTTTTTT.

Ten or more counts support this clonotype. The chain employs TRBV6-5 and TRBJ1-1, with TRBD1 as a possible D gene (5 bases). V dropped 6 bases and J dropped 1 base, with 9 bases sitting between them. CDR3 length: 13 residues. The V gene's germline CDR1 is MNHEY and CDR2 SVGAGI. This CDR3 is CASSWGGNTEAFF. The CDR3 bases are TGTGCCAGCAGCTGGGGGGGGAACACTGAAGCTTTCTTT.

At least ten counts were recorded for this clonotype. This chain connects TRBV6-1 to TRBJ2-1; 11 bases line up with TRBD2. The germline V gene encodes CDR1 MNHNS and CDR2 SASEGT. The CDR3 runs to 13 residues. V gave up 10 bases and J gave up 10 bases; unmatched junction bases: 9. CDR3 DNA: TGTGCCACGGGACTAGCGGCCCTGAGAGAGCAGTTCTTC. This sequence encodes CATGLAALREQFF.

This chain joins TRBV12-3 or TRBV12-4 and TRBJ2-1; 10 bases line up with TRBD2. The CDR3 is 15 amino acids. V trimming: 3 bases; J trimming: 6 bases; junction bases outside the gene matches: 5. CDR3 residues: CASSFPASGSNEQFF. CDR3 DNA: TGTGCCAGCAGTTTTCCGGCTAGCGGGAGCAATGAGCAGTTCTTC.

In this sample, this clonotype turned up many times. The V gene is TRBV29-1, the J gene TRBJ2-3, with 7 bases that match TRBD1. Germline V gene lookup returns CDR1 SQVTM and CDR2 ANQGSEA. V lost 0 bases and J lost 8; bases outside the gene matches: 11. The CDR3 extends over 15 amino acids. The CDR3 spells CSVEDLGQASGTQYF. In DNA form, the CDR3 reads TGCAGCGTTGAAGATCTAGGACAGGCCTCCGGTACGCAGTATTTT.

This sequence joins TRBV7-6 and TRBJ2-7; weak D call: TRBD1 (5 bases). This CDR3 has 14 amino acids. Trimming removed 5 bases at V and 3 bases at J, with 14 bases between. CDR1 and CDR2 from the germline V gene are SGHVS and FNYEAQ. CDR3 sequence: CASSPTGPNYEQYF. The CDR3 DNA follows: TGTGCCAGCAGCCCTACAGGTCCAAACTACGAGCAGTACTTC.

This clonotype has ten or more counts. This chain joins TRBV5-1 and TRBJ1-5; 7 positions match TRBD1. With V trimmed by 4 bases and J by 7 bases, 8 bases remained unmatched. CDR3 size: 14 residues. CDR1 is SGHRS and CDR2 is YFSETQ in the germline V gene. The CDR3 spells CASSAETGRQPQHF. CDR3 nucleotides: TGCGCCAGCAGCGCAGAGACAGGGAGACAGCCCCAGCATTTT.

In its sample, this clonotype was seen many times. The chain is built from TRBV6-2 or TRBV6-3 and TRBJ1-5; D is ambiguous. Germline CDR1 MNHEY, CDR2 SVGEGT. There are 15 residues in the CDR3. V was pared by 7 bases and J by 0 bases, with 13 bases between. The DNA of the CDR3 is TGTGCCAGCACGGGAGTGGGGTATAGCAATCAGCCCCAGCATTTT. Its translation is CASTGVGYSNQPQHF.

This chain joins TRBV3-1 and TRBJ2-2, with a weak D call TRBD2 (6 bases). Per the germline V gene, CDR1 is LGHDT and CDR2 is YNNKEL (reference sequence). This CDR3 spans 15 amino acids. Trimming removed 4 bases from V and 5 bases from J, with 14 bases in between. DNA of the CDR3: TGTGCCAGCAGCCCCGGTGGTGGGGGGACCGGGGAGCTGTTTTTT. Translation: CASSPGGGGTGELFF.

This clonotype was counted at least ten times. CDR3 DNA: TGTGCCAGCAGCTTAAGGGGCATCGGCGGGTACACAGATACGCAGTATTTT. Its protein is CASSLRGIGGYTDTQYF. V is TRBV7-2 and J is TRBJ2-3; either TRBD1 or TRBD2 may supply D (5 bases each). Germline assignment: CDR1 SGHTA and CDR2 FQGNSA. Trimming took 2 bases from V and 2 from J, leaving 17 bases between them. The CDR3 sequence is 17 residues long.

V and J are TRBV6-5 and TRBJ1-4; 8 nucleotides line up with TRBD1. Germline V CDR1 and CDR2: MNHEY, SVGAGI. CDR3 length: 15 residues. V lost 5 bases to trimming and J lost 4 bases; unmatched junction nucleotides: 6. The CDR3 protein is CASSPIDRGNEKLFF. The CDR3 DNA reads TGTGCCAGCAGTCCAATCGACAGGGGTAATGAAAAACTGTTTTTT.

The rearrangement joins TRBV7-9 to TRBJ1-3; weak D call: TRBD1 (6 bases). V lost 3 bases and J lost 2, with 8 bases in between. Germline CDR1 and CDR2: SEHNR and FQNEAQ (reference sequence). This CDR3 is built from 14 residues. This CDR3 is CASSFEGAGNTIYF. The DNA of the CDR3 is TGTGCCAGCAGCTTTGAGGGGGCTGGAAACACCATATATTTT.

In its sample, this clonotype was seen many times. This chain uses TRBV7-2 with TRBJ2-3; D unclear. The CDR3 has 12 amino acids. Between the trimmed V and J ends, which lost 5 bases and 8 bases, there was a span of 11 bases. From germline, CDR1 is SGHTA and CDR2 FQGNSA. CDR3 sequence: CASSVETSTQYF. In nucleotides, the CDR3 is TGTGCCAGCAGCGTTGAAACTTCTACGCAGTATTTT.

This clonotype showed up many times. The rearrangement joins TRBV18 to TRBJ1-2, with a weak D call TRBD1 (5 bases). The V end lost 2 bases, the J end lost 5 bases, and 18 bases lay between the germline ends. Germline V gene lookup returns CDR1 KGHSH and CDR2 LQKENI. The CDR3 contains 16 residues. The CDR3 loop reads CASSPRNGRGEYGYTF. DNA of the CDR3: TGTGCCAGCTCACCAAGAAACGGACGAGGGGAGTATGGCTACACCTTC.

The table lists this clonotype with many counts. The rearrangement joins TRBV5-4 to TRBJ2-3; weak D call: TRBD1 (5 bases). Deletions cut 3 bases from V and 0 bases from J, with 14 bases between. CDR3 size: 16 residues. Germline assignment: CDR1 SGHNT and CDR2 YYREEE (reference sequence). CDR3 in DNA: TGTGCCAGCAGCTACGGACGGACACGAAGCACAGATACGCAGTATTTT. As protein: CASSYGRTRSTDTQYF.

This clonotype was seen ten or more times. The chain is built from TRBV20-1 and TRBJ2-7; 15 bases are shared with TRBD2. The CDR3 has 16 amino acids. Germline V gives CDR1 DFQATT, CDR2 SNEGSKA (reference sequence). After removal of 6 bases from V and 8 bases from J, the junction contained 14 bases not matched to a gene. The CDR3 nucleotides are TGCAGTGCCCCGGGACTAGCGGGAGGCCCCTCATCGAAGCAGTACTTC. It encodes CSAPGLAGGPSSKQYF.

The table lists this clonotype with many counts. V usage is TRBV5-5 and J usage is TRBJ1-1, with a possible D match to TRBD1 (5 bases). V was trimmed by 1 base and J by 1 base, leaving 14 bases between them. Germline V gene sequence: CDR1 SGHKS, CDR2 YYEKEE (reference sequence). The CDR3 runs to 16 residues. This CDR3 is CASSLLQEAGNTEAFF. CDR3 nucleotides: TGTGCCAGCAGCTTGCTACAGGAGGCGGGGAACACTGAAGCTTTCTTT.

This clonotype was seen a few times. The rearrangement links TRBV20-1 to TRBJ2-2, with TRBD1 as a possible D gene (6 bases). Trimming removed 0 bases from V and 3 bases from J, with 8 bases in between. Germline V lookup: CDR1 DFQATT, CDR2 SNEGSKA (reference sequence). CDR3 length: 14 residues. CDR3 nucleotides: TGCAGTGCTAGAGACTACAGGGACACCGGGGAGCTGTTTTTT. Translated: CSARDYRDTGELFF.

This clonotype has ten or more counts. This chain links TRBV7-9 with TRBJ2-1; 9 nucleotides align to TRBD2. With V trimmed by 4 bases and J by 3 bases, 4 bases remained unmatched. Germline V gene data show CDR1 as SEHNR and CDR2 as FQNEAQ (reference sequence). This CDR3 is built from 15 residues. CDR3 sequence: CASSSGLASYNEQFF. The CDR3 DNA is TGTGCCAGCAGCTCCGGACTAGCGAGCTACAATGAGCAGTTCTTC.